The next 7 T cell receptor beta chains were all read from a single sample in a study of blood T cells in healthy people across ages. It was with a sample-barcoded 5' primer and a J-beta primer mix that a second PCR of about 6 to 11 cycles was run. Using its own MiXCR run on the 5' RACE reads, TCRdb lists one record per CDR3 protein. Of 750,000 to 950,000 distinct CDR3 sequences in the sample, 20% to 30% were seen once. These sequences were also reported in another study, on T cells of mothers and their children.

Input material: blood. These receptors all come from a boy aged 5-17 years in good health.

Many counts were recorded for this clonotype. J is TRBJ2-3 and V is TRBV6-1; the match to TRBD2 covers 10 bases. The CDR3 loop spans 15 amino acids. Unmatched junction bases numbered 1, after V lost 2 bases and J lost 2 bases. The germline gives CDR1 MNHNS, CDR2 SASEGT. This CDR3 is CASSELAGATDTQYF. CDR3 nucleotide sequence: TGTGCCAGCAGTGAACTAGCGGGGGCCACAGATACGCAGTATTTT.

The CDR3 DNA is TGTGCCAGCAGCTTAGCAGTCCCGGGACAGGGGGCGAGAGAAAAACTGTTTTTT. Its protein product is CASSLAVPGQGAREKLFF. The chain couples TRBV7-2 to TRBJ1-4; TRBD1 matches 12 bases. Germline V lookup: CDR1 SGHTA, CDR2 FQGNSA. The CDR3 spans 18 residues. With 0 bases clipped from V and 8 bases from J, the junction kept 10 bases outside the gene matches.

The chain recombines TRBV5-1 with TRBJ1-1, with TRBD1 as a possible D gene (5 bases). There are 14 residues in the CDR3. V shed 5 bases and J shed 0 bases, with 11 bases lying between them. From germline, CDR1 is SGHRS and CDR2 YFSETQ. CDR3 sequence reads: CASRGWGMNTEAFF. CDR3 nucleotide sequence: TGCGCCAGCAGAGGCTGGGGGATGAACACTGAAGCTTTCTTT. The full variable domain, with the rest looked up from reference TRBV5-1 and TRBJ1-1, is KAGVTQTPRYLIKTRGQQVTLSCSPISGHRSVSWYQQTPGQGLQFLFEYFSETQRNKGNFPGRFSGRQFSNSRSEMNVSTLELGDSALYLCASRGWGMNTEAFFGQGTRLTVV.

This rearrangement joins TRBV5-1 to TRBJ2-7, with 7 bases that match TRBD2. This CDR3 has 15 amino acids. From germline, CDR1 is SGHRS and CDR2 YFSETQ. V was pared by 4 bases and J by 4 bases, with 11 bases of the junction left unmatched. The CDR3 loop is CASSPGAAGVYEQYF. CDR3 coding DNA: TGCGCCAGCAGCCCCGGGGCGGCGGGGGTTTACGAGCAGTACTTC.

This clonotype was detected a few times. CDR3 region: CASSLSPTRYEQYF. CDR3 sequence (DNA): TGTGCCAGCAGTTTGAGTCCGACAAGATACGAGCAGTACTTC. The chain has TRBV12-3 or TRBV12-4 and TRBJ2-7, with D hard to call. The CDR3 sequence is 14 residues long. Trimming shortened V by 3 bases and J by 4 bases, and 13 bases separated the two germline ends.

The chain couples TRBV5-1 to TRBJ1-4; perhaps TRBD1 as D (6 bases). CDR3 length equals 14 residues. Germline V lookup: CDR1 SGHRS, CDR2 YFSETQ. The V end was cut by 4 bases, the J end by 8 bases, with 15 bases between. This CDR3 is CASSMGPQGEKLFF. The CDR3 coding sequence is TGCGCCAGCAGCATGGGACCCCAGGGGGAAAAACTGTTTTTT.

This clonotype was recorded a few times. CDR3 coding DNA: TGCAGTGCTAATGATCCCCGCTCTGGAAACACCATATATTTT. It translates to CSANDPRSGNTIYF. V and J are TRBV20-1 and TRBJ1-3; D not certain. Germline loops: CDR1 DFQATT, CDR2 SNEGSKA (reference sequence). The ends were cut back, 4 bases at V and 0 bases at J, with 10 bases in the middle. The CDR3 is 14 amino acids.